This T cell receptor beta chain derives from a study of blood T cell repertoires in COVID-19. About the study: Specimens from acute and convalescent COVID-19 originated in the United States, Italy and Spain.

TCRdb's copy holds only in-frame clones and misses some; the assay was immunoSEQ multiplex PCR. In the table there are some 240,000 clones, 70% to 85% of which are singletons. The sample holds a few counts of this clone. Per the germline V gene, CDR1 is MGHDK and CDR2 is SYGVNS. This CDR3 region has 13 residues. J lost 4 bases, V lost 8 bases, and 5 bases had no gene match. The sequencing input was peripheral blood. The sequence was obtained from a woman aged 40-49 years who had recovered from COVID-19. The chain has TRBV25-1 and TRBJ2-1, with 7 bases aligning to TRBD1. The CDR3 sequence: CASGTVLYNEQFF. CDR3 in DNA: TGTGCCAGCGGGACAGTTCTTTACAATGAGCAGTTCTTC.